This paragraph reports one TCR beta chain. Its target is not known. The source of the sample is a study of cytomegalovirus exposure and HLA in healthy donors. Points from the study as a whole: Cytomegalovirus association was listed for 170 or so TCR beta chains. Reportedly, cytomegalovirus status was diagnosed with high sensitivity and specificity. Rarity held for most TCR sequences, but there were some public TCRs that occurred in many donors.

The PCR employed 60 Vbeta primers together with 13 Jbeta primers. TCRdb's table, derived via immunoSEQ multiplex PCR, lists solely in-frame clones and lacks some. Among some 160,000 clones, roughly 82% were seen once, and the ten largest hold approximately 0.51%. J lost 9 bases, V lost 0 bases, and 10 bases had no gene match. The CDR3 loop spans 15 amino acids. The V gene's germline CDR1 is SGHAT and CDR2 FQNNGV. The TCR sequence derives from a woman aged 50 to 60 in good health and CMV-seronegative. The chain has TRBV11-2 and TRBJ2-5; 7 bases are a match to TRBD2. Sequencing used PBMCs. The chain's CDR3 is CASSLDNSGAGAQYF. The CDR3 DNA is TGTGCCAGCAGCTTAGACAACAGCGGTGCGGGGGCCCAGTACTTC.